This TCR beta chain was recorded in a study of response to subunit inactivated influenza vaccine. This clonotype was found a few times. There are 16 residues in the CDR3. CDR1 MDHEN and CDR2 SYDVKM come from the germline V gene. V was clipped by 6 bases and J by 4 bases; unmatched bases: 11. From the RT-PCR reads, TCRdb called clonotypes with MiXCR, one entry per CDR3 protein. The table shows under 800,000 distinct CDR3 sequences, with approximately 15% occurring only once. Specimen: PBMCs from blood, collected roughly 2 weeks before vaccination. The chain has TRBV28 and TRBJ2-3, with 9 positions matching TRBD2. This clonotype was obtained from a man aged 45-60 years who received an inactivated influenza vaccine. CDR3 sequence (DNA): TGTGCCAGCAGCCAAGCCTCTAGCGGGATCGCAGATACGCAGTATTTT. Translated, it gives CASSQASSGIADTQYF. Full variable domain (missing parts from reference TRBV28 and TRBJ2-3): DVKVTQSSRYLVKRTGEKVFLECVQDMDHENMFWYRQDPGLGLRLIYFSYDVKMKEKGDIPEGYSVSREKKERFSLILESASTNQTSMYLCASSQASSGIADTQYFGPGTRLTVL.